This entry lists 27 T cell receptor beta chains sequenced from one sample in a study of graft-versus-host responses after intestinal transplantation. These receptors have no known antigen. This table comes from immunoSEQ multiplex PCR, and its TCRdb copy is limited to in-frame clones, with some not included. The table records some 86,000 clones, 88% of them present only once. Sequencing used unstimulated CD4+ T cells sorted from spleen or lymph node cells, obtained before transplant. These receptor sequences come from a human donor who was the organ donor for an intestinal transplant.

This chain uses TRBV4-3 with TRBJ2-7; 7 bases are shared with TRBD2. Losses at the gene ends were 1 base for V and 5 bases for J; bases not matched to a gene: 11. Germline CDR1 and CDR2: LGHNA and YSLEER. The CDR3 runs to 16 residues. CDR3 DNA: TGCGCCAGCAGCCAAGTCCGCGGGAGTGGGGGAAACGAGCAGTACTTC. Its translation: CASSQVRGSGGNEQYF.

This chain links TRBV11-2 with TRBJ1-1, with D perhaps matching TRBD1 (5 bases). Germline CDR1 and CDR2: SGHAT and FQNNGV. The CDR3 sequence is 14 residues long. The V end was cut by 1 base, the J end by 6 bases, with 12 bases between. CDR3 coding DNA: TGTGCCAGCAGCTTAGGGGAGGGGAGCGCTGAAGCTTTCTTT. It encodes CASSLGEGSAEAFF.

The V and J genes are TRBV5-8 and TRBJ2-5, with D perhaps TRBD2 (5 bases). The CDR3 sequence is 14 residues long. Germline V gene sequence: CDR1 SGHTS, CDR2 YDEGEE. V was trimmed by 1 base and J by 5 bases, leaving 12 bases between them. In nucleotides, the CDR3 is TGTGCCAGCAGCTTGTCTGGGAGTAGGGAGACCCAGTACTTC. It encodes CASSLSGSRETQYF.

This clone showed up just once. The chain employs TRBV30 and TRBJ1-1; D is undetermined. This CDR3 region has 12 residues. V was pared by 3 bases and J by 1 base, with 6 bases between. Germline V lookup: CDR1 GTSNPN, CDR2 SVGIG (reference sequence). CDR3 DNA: TGTGCCTGGAGCTTCGGGAACACTGAAGCTTTCTTT. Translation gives CAWSFGNTEAFF.

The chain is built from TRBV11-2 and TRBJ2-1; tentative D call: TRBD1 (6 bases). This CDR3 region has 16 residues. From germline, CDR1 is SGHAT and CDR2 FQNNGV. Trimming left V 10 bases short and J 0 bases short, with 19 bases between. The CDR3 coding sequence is TGTGCCACGGGGTTCAGGGGAACTGTCTCCTACAATGAGCAGTTCTTC. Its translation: CATGFRGTVSYNEQFF.

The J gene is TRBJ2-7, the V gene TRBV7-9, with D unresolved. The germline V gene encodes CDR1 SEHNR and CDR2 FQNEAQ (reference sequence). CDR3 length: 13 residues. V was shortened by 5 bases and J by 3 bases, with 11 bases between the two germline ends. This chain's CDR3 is CASSRNIHYEQYF. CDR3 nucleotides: TGTGCCAGCAGCCGAAACATTCACTACGAGCAGTACTTC.

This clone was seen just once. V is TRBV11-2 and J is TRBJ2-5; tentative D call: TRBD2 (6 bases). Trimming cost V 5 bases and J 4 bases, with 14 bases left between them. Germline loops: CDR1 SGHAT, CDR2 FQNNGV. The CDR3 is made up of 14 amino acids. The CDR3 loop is CASSPGGVGETQYF. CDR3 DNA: TGTGCCAGCAGCCCGGGCGGGGTTGGAGAGACCCAGTACTTC.

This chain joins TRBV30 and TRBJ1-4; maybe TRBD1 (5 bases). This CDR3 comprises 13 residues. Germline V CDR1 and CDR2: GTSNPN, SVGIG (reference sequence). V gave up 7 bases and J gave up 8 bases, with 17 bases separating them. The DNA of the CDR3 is TGTGCCTATCGGCAGGGTGTAAGAGAAAAACTGTTTTTT. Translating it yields CAYRQGVREKLFF.

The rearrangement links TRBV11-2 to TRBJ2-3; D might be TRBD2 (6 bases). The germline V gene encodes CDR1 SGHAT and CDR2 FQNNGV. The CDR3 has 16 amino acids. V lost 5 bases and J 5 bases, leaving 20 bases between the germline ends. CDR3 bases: TGTGCCAGCAGCCCGATACGCGGGAAGGTGGGAGATACGCAGTATTTT. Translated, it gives CASSPIRGKVGDTQYF.

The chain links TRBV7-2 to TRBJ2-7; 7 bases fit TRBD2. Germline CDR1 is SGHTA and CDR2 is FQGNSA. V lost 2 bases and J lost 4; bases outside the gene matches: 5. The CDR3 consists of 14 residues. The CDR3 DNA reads TGTGCCAGCAGCTTAAATCCAGCGGGGTACGAGCAGTACTTC. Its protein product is CASSLNPAGYEQYF.

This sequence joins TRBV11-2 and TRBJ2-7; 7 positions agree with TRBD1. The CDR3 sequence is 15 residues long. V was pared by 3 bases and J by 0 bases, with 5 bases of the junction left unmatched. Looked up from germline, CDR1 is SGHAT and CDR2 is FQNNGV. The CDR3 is CASSLETGTSYEQYF. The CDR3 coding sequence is TGTGCCAGCAGCTTGGAGACAGGGACCTCCTACGAGCAGTACTTC.

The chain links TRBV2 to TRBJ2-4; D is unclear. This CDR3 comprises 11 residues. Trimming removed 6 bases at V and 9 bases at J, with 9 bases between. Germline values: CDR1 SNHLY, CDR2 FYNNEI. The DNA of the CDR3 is TGTGCCAGCAGCCTTAGTAGCATTCAGTACTTC. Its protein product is CASSLSSIQYF.

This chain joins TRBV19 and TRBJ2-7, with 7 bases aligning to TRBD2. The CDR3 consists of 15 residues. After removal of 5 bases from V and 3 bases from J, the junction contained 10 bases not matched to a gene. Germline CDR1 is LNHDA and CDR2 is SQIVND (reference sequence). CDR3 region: CASSLGLDINYEQYF. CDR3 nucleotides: TGTGCCAGTAGTCTAGGACTAGATATAAACTACGAGCAGTACTTC.

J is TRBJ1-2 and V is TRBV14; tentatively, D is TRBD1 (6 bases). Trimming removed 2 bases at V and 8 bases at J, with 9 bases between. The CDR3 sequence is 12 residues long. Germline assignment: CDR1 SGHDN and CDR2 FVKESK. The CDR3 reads CASSQQGRGYTF. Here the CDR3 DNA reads TGTGCCAGCAGCCAACAGGGGAGAGGCTACACCTTC.

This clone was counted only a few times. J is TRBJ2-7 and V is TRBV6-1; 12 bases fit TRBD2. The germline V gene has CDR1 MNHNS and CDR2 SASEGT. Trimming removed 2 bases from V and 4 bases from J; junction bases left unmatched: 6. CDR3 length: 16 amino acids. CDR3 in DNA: TGTGCCAGCAGTGAATCCGGGACTAGCGGGTTATACGAGCAGTACTTC. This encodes CASSESGTSGLYEQYF.

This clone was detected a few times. In nucleotides, the CDR3 is TGTGCCAGCAGCCGGGGACTCGGACCCCTCCACTTT. This sequence encodes CASSRGLGPLHF. This chain links TRBV13 with TRBJ1-6; a weak D match, TRBD1 (5 bases). Between the trimmed V and J ends, which lost 5 bases and 12 bases, there was a span of 11 bases. The germline CDR1 and CDR2 sequences are PRHDT and FYEKMQ (reference sequence). The CDR3 runs 12 residues.

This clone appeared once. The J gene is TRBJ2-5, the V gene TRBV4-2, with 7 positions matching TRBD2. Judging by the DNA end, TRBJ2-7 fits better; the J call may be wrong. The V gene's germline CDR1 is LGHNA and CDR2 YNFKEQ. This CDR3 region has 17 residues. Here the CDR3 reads CASSHPGRAGAASEQYF. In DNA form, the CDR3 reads TGTGCCAGCAGCCACCCAGGGAGGGCGGGAGCCGCATCCGAGCAGTACTTC.

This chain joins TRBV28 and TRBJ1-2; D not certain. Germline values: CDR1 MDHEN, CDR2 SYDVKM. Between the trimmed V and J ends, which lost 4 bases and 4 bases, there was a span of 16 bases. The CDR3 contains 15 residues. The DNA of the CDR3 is TGTGCCAGCAGTTCGGACCGGACGGGAATCTATGGCTACACCTTC. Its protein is CASSSDRTGIYGYTF.

The CDR3 DNA sequence: TGCGCCAGCAGTGAGTCGCGGACAGCTGAGACAGATACGCAGTATTTT. Residues: CASSESRTAETDTQYF. The rearrangement joins TRBV10-1 to TRBJ2-3; maybe TRBD1 (6 bases). The V end was cut by 0 bases, the J end by 3 bases, with 13 bases between. There are 16 residues in the CDR3. Germline loops: CDR1 WNHNN, CDR2 SYGVQD (reference sequence).

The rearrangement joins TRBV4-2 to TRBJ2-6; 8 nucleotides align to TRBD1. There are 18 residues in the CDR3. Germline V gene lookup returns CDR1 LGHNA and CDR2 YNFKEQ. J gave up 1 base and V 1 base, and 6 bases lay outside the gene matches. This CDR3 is CASSQGTGGRSGANVLTF. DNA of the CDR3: TGTGCCAGCAGCCAAGGAACAGGGGGTAGGTCTGGGGCCAACGTCCTGACTTTC.

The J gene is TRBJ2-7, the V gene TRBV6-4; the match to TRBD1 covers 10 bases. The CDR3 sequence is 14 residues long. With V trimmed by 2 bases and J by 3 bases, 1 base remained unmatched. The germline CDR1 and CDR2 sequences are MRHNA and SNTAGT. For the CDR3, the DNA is TGTGCCAGCAGTGACCGGGACAGGGGCTACGAGCAGTACTTC. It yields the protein CASSDRDRGYEQYF.

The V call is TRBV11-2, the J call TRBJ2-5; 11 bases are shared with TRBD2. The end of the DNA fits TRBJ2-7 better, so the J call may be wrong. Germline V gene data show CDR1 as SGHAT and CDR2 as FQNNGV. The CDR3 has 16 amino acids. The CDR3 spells CASSSKTSGGAYEQYF. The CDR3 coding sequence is TGTGCCAGCAGCTCTAAAACTAGCGGGGGAGCCTACGAGCAGTACTTC.

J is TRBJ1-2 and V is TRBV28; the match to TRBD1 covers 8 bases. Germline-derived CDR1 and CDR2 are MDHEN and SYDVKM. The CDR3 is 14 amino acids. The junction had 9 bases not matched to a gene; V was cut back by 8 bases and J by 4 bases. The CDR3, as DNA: TGTGCCAGCCTCACCGGGGACAGGCTCTATGGCTACACCTTC. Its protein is CASLTGDRLYGYTF.

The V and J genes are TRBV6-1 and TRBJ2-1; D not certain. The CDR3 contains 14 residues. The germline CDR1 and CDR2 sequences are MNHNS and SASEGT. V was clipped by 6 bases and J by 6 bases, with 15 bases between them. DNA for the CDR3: TGTGCCAGCAGGGTATTTGGGCAGATCAATGAGCAGTTCTTC. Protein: CASRVFGQINEQFF.

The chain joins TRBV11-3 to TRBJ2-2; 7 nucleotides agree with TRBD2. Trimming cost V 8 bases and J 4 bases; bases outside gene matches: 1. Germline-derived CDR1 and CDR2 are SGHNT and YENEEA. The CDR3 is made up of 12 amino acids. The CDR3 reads CASGGGTGELFF. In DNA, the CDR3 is TGTGCCAGCGGGGGGGGCACCGGGGAGCTGTTTTTT.

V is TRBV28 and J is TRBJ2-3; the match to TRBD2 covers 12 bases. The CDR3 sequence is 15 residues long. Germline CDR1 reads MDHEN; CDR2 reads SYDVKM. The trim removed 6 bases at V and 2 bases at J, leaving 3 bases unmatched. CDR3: CASRPSGRATDTQYF. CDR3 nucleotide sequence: TGTGCCAGCAGACCTAGCGGGAGGGCCACAGATACGCAGTATTTT.

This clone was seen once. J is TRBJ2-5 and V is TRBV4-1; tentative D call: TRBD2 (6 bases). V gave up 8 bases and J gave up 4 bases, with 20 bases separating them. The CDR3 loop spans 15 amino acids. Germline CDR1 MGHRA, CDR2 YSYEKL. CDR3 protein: CASRRGAGPSETQYF. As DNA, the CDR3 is TGCGCCAGCCGCCGCGGGGCGGGGCCCTCAGAGACCCAGTACTTC.